The source of this T cell receptor (beta chain) is a study of blood T cell repertoires in COVID-19. The wider study: Sites across the United States, Italy and Spain contributed samples from acute and convalescent COVID-19. Sources were T cells, B-cell-depleted T cells, or PBMCs; the material itself was cDNA or gDNA.

Authors' data handling: Amplification of reference gene primers was used by the study to estimate nucleated cell counts. Measured with immunoSEQ multiplex PCR; TCRdb has only the in-frame clones, and not every one. V and J calls and clone size follow that table, whereas D and trimming were derived from the DNA. Of about 55,000 clones in the sample, roughly 89% were seen once. V lost 8 bases and J 0 bases, leaving 7 bases between the germline ends. Germline CDR1 DFQATT, CDR2 SNEGSKA (reference sequence). There are 11 residues in the CDR3. This rearrangement joins TRBV20-1 to TRBJ1-2; D is undetermined. This sequence originates from a man older than 75 with acute or convalescent COVID-19. Source material: peripheral blood. CDR3 DNA: TGCAGTCCTGCGGCTAACTATGGCTACACCTTC. Its protein is CSPAANYGYTF.